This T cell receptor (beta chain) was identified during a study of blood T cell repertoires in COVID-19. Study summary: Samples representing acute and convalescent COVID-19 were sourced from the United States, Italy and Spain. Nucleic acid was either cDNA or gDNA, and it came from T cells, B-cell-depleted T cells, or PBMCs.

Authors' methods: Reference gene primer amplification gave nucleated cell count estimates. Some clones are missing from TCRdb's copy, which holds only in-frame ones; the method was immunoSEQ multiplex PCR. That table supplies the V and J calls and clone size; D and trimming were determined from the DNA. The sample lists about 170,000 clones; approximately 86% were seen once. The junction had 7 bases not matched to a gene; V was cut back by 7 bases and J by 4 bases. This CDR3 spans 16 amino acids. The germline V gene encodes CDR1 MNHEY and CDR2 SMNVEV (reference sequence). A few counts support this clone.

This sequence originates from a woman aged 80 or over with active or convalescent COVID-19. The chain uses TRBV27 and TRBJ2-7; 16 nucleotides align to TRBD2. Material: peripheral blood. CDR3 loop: CASTRRGLAGGYEQYF. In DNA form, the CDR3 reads TGTGCCAGCACCCGCCGGGGACTAGCGGGAGGGTACGAGCAGTACTTC.